Below are 3 T cell receptor beta chains sequenced from a single sample in a study of OX40 agonist ivuxolimab in advanced cancers. The assay was immunoSEQ multiplex PCR, and TCRdb's table has in-frame clones only and misses some. The table records 25,000 to 30,000 clones, 84% of them present only once. The input for sequencing was CD4+ or CD8+ T cells sorted from blood, taken in a trial of the OX40 agonist ivuxolimab. The origin of the receptors is an adult with an advanced solid tumor such as melanoma, head and neck, liver or kidney cancer.

The rearrangement uses TRBV7-7 and TRBJ2-7; 8 nucleotides align to TRBD2. This CDR3 contains 13 residues. Germline CDR1 and CDR2: SSHAT and FNYEAQ (reference sequence). In DNA, the CDR3 is TGTGCTAGCGGGGAGGGCCCTGGGTACGAGCAGTACTTC. Amino acids: CASGEGPGYEQYF.

This clone is classed as medium-sized. The chain has TRBV5-4 and TRBJ2-4, with 7 positions matching TRBD2. Germline loops: CDR1 SGHNT, CDR2 YYREEE (reference sequence). Trimming took 2 bases from V and 6 from J; bases not matched to a gene: 5. CDR3 length: 14 amino acids. CDR3 nucleotides: TGTGCCAGCAGCTTCTGGGGGGGAACAAACATTCAGTACTTC. Its protein product is CASSFWGGTNIQYF.

The rearrangement uses TRBV15 and TRBJ1-1; TRBD1 might be the D (6 bases). Germline assignment: CDR1 LNHNV and CDR2 YYDKDF (reference sequence). The CDR3 has 12 amino acids. Trimming cost V 5 bases and J 3 bases, with 7 bases left between them. CDR3 bases: TGTGCCACCAGCCAGGGGCACACTGAAGCTTTCTTT. This sequence encodes CATSQGHTEAFF.